There are many counts of the clone carrying this T cell receptor (beta chain). Its target is unknown. This CDR3 contains 14 residues. The J segment lost 4 bases and the V segment lost 3 bases, leaving 3 bases of the junction unmatched. The germline V gene encodes CDR1 LNHDA and CDR2 SQIVND (reference sequence). The source of the sample is a study of Graves' ophthalmopathy and Graves' hyperthyroidism. The study, taken as a whole, reports: Most expanded clonotypes in thyroid above 0.001 frequency also showed up in blood.

TCR beta CDR3 amplification used RNA transcripts. Scientists carried out first-round RT-PCR using HTBI primers and then a second-round multiplex PCR. MiXCR, run by TCRdb on the multiplex PCR reads, gives a single entry per CDR3 protein. The sample has about 700,000 distinct CDR3 sequences, just over 40% seen once. Clinical symptoms, serum thyroxine, TRAb, thyroid ultrasound and orbital computed tomography determined diagnosis. The chain employs TRBV19 and TRBJ2-7; the match to TRBD1 covers 10 bases. The sample taken for sequencing was peripheral blood. The sequence came from an adult man with Graves' ophthalmopathy. DNA of the CDR3: TGTGCCAGTAGTATGACAGGGGGCAGTTACGAGCAGTACTTC. Translated: CASSMTGGSYEQYF.